This entry is about one TCR beta chain. Donors had no recently reported acute infections or vaccinations and were HIV-negative. The sample comes from a study of shared clonotypes between healthy human individuals. Clones were sequenced by immunoSEQ multiplex PCR, and TCRdb holds only the in-frame ones, with some missing. This sample has around 530,000 clones, with around 81% found just once. Losses at the gene ends were 5 bases for V and 5 bases for J; bases not matched to a gene: 2. This CDR3 comprises 14 residues. The germline gives CDR1 MDHEN, CDR2 SYDVKM. This receptor was identified in a woman aged 40-49 years in good health. Some clones in this sample may be carry-over from other donors' samples. Sequencing was performed on PBMCs. V is TRBV28 and J is TRBJ2-1, with TRBD2 matching 11 bases. In DNA form, the CDR3 reads TGTGCCAGCAGTATAGCGGGAGGGGACAATGAGCAGTTCTTC. Its protein product is CASSIAGGDNEQFF. The entire variable domain, with the rest obtained from reference TRBV28 and TRBJ2-1, is as follows: DVKVTQSSRYLVKRTGEKVFLECVQDMDHENMFWYRQDPGLGLRLIYFSYDVKMKEKGDIPEGYSVSREKKERFSLILESASTNQTSMYLCASSIAGGDNEQFFGPGTRLTVL.